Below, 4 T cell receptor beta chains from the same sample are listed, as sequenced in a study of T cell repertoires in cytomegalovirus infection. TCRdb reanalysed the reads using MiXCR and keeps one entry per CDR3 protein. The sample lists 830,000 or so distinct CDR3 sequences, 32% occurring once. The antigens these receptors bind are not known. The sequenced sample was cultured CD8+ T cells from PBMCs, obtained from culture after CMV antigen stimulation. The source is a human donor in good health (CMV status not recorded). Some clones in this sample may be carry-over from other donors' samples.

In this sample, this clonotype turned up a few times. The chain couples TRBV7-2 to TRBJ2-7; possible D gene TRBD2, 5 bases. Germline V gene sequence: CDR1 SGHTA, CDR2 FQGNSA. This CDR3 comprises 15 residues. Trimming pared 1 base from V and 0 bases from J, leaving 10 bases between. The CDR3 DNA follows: TGTGCCAGCAGCTTAGAGGACTTTGACTCCTACGAGCAGTACTTC. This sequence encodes CASSLEDFDSYEQYF.

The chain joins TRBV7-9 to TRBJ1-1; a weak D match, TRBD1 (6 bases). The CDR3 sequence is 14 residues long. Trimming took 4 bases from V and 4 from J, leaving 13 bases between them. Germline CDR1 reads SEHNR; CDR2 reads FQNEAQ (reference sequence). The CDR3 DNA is TGTGCCAGCAGCTCCACAGGGATGGGCACTGAAGCTTTCTTT. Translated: CASSSTGMGTEAFF.

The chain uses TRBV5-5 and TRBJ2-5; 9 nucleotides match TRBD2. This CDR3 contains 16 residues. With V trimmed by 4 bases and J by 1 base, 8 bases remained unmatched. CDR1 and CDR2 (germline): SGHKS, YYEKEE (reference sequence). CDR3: CASSHPSGAFQETQYF. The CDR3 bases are TGTGCCAGCAGCCACCCTAGCGGGGCCTTCCAAGAGACCCAGTACTTC. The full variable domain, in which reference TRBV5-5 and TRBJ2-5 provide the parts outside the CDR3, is DAGVTQSPTHLIKTRGQQVTLRCSPISGHKSVSWYQQVLGQGPQFIFQYYEKEERGRGNFPDRFSARQFPNYSSELNVNALLLGDSALYLCASSHPSGAFQETQYFGPGTRLLVL.

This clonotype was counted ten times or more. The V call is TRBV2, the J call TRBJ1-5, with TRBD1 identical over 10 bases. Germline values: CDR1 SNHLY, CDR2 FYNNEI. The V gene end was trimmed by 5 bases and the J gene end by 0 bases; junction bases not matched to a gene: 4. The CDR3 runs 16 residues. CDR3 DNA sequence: TGTGCCAGCAGTTTGGACAGGGGGGGTAGCAATCAGCCCCAGCATTTT. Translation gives CASSLDRGGSNQPQHF.